These 28 T cell receptor beta chains originate from one sample sequenced in a study of blood T cell repertoires in COVID-19. TCRdb's table, derived via immunoSEQ multiplex PCR, lists solely in-frame clones and lacks some. The table has about 210,000 clones, around 80% seen once. Sequenced material: peripheral blood. The receptors stem from a woman in her 70s with acute or convalescent COVID-19.

The chain uses TRBV2 and TRBJ2-7; 9 nucleotides align to TRBD1. Germline V gene sequence: CDR1 SNHLY, CDR2 FYNNEI. CDR3 size: 14 residues. V lost 8 bases, J lost 6 bases, and 11 bases stayed unmatched. CDR3 sequence (DNA): TGTGCCAGCTCGGTTCTGGGACAGGGAGTCGAGCAGTACGTC. It codes for CASSVLGQGVEQYV.

The genes are TRBV5-1 and TRBJ2-3; D remains ambiguous. The V end was cut by 0 bases, the J end by 6 bases, with 17 bases between. The CDR3 extends over 16 amino acids. Germline V gene lookup returns CDR1 SGHRS and CDR2 YFSETQ. The CDR3 region has the DNA TGCGCCAGCAGCTTGGGAGGTACTCCCTACCTCGATACGCAGTATTTT. Its translation is CASSLGGTPYLDTQYF.

This clone was seen just once. This chain links TRBV5-1 with TRBJ2-3, with TRBD2 matching 8 bases. Germline assignment: CDR1 SGHRS and CDR2 YFSETQ. Trimming took 9 bases from V and 2 from J; bases not matched to a gene: 8. The CDR3 extends over 14 amino acids. For the CDR3, the DNA is TGCGCCACTCGGGAGGGACTACACACAGATACGCAGTATTTT. This encodes CATREGLHTDTQYF.

This clone occurred a few times. CDR3 coding DNA: TGTGCCAGCAGCGTTAACACAGGGGGCTTCGATGGCTACACCTTC. Amino acids: CASSVNTGGFDGYTF. The V and J genes are TRBV2 and TRBJ1-2; 9 nucleotides line up with TRBD1. Germline CDR1 SNHLY, CDR2 FYNNEI. The CDR3 runs to 15 residues. The trim removed 6 bases at V and 6 bases at J, leaving 11 bases unmatched.

This chain links TRBV6-5 with TRBJ2-1; D is possibly TRBD1 (5 bases). CDR3 length equals 15 residues. Germline V gene data show CDR1 as MNHEY and CDR2 as SVGAGI. V was trimmed by 3 bases and J by 6 bases, leaving 15 bases between them. The CDR3 loop reads CASSYLGVWGNEQFF. The CDR3 region has the DNA TGTGCCAGCAGTTATCTAGGGGTTTGGGGCAATGAGCAGTTCTTC.

This clone has more than one count but fewer than ten. The rearrangement links TRBV5-1 to TRBJ2-3, with D perhaps matching TRBD2 (7 bases). The CDR3 consists of 15 residues. In germline, CDR1 is SGHRS, CDR2 YFSETQ. Deletions cut 0 bases from V and 3 bases from J, with 11 bases between. CDR3 protein: CASSLGRGATDTQYF. CDR3 bases: TGCGCCAGCAGCTTGGGTCGGGGGGCGACAGATACGCAGTATTTT.

The chain is built from TRBV7-9 and TRBJ2-7, with TRBD1 matching over 10 bases. With 6 bases clipped from V and 2 bases from J, the junction kept 10 bases outside the gene matches. Per germline, CDR1 SEHNR and CDR2 FQNEAQ (reference sequence). The CDR3 loop spans 16 amino acids. CDR3 sequence (DNA): TGTGCCAGCAGTGACAGGGGGCAGGGTAAAGCCTACGAGCAGTACTTC. It encodes CASSDRGQGKAYEQYF.

The chain uses TRBV7-2 and TRBJ2-6; D is unclear. Trimming shortened V by 2 bases and J by 2 bases, and 10 bases separated the two germline ends. The CDR3 consists of 16 residues. The germline gives CDR1 SGHTA, CDR2 FQGNSA. In nucleotides, the CDR3 is TGTGCCAGCAGCTTAAAGATAGAGGCTGGGGCCAACGTCCTGACTTTC. Translating gives CASSLKIEAGANVLTF.

V gene TRBV27 combines with J gene TRBJ2-1, with 12 bases matching TRBD2. Trimming took 5 bases from V and 3 from J; bases not matched to a gene: 8. Germline lookup yields CDR1 MNHEY and CDR2 SMNVEV (reference sequence). This CDR3 has 17 residues. CDR3 sequence reads: CASSSFRLAGVYNEQFF. In DNA, the CDR3 is TGTGCCAGCAGTAGCTTCCGACTAGCGGGGGTCTACAATGAGCAGTTCTTC.

The V and J genes are TRBV18 and TRBJ1-1; 12 bases align to TRBD1. J lost 4 bases, V lost 0 bases, and 6 bases had no gene match. Germline loops: CDR1 KGHSH, CDR2 LQKENI. CDR3 size: 17 residues. CDR3 bases: TGTGCCAGCTCACCACCGGGGACAGGGGGCGCGAGCACTGAAGCTTTCTTT. Protein: CASSPPGTGGASTEAFF.

CDR3 DNA: TGTGCCAGCAGCTCACAGGGGCGAGATACGCAGTATTTT. As protein: CASSSQGRDTQYF. The chain joins TRBV11-2 to TRBJ2-3; 7 nucleotides align to TRBD1. The germline V gene encodes CDR1 SGHAT and CDR2 FQNNGV. The CDR3 has 13 residues. J lost 5 bases, V lost 4 bases, and 3 bases had no gene match.

The chain has TRBV5-1 and TRBJ1-1, with D hard to call. Germline V gene lookup returns CDR1 SGHRS and CDR2 YFSETQ. This CDR3 contains 14 residues. The V and J ends lost 2 bases and 2 bases respectively, with 10 bases between them. The CDR3 loop is CASSLTEKNTEAFF. In DNA, the CDR3 is TGCGCCAGCAGCTTAACCGAGAAAAACACTGAAGCTTTCTTT.

The chain carries TRBV3-1 (or the pseudogene TRBV3-2) and TRBJ1-1; D is unclear. V lost 1 base and J 8 bases, leaving 11 bases between the germline ends. Germline CDR1 LGHDT, CDR2 YNNKEL (reference sequence). There are 13 residues in the CDR3. The CDR3 spells CASSQAFTTEAFF. CDR3 coding DNA: TGTGCCAGCAGCCAAGCCTTTACGACAGAAGCTTTCTTT.

The chain is built from TRBV6-1 and TRBJ2-5, with 8 bases identical to TRBD1. Germline V gives CDR1 MNHNS, CDR2 SASEGT. Trimming removed 4 bases from V and 2 bases from J; junction bases left unmatched: 9. CDR3 length equals 16 residues. CDR3 in DNA: TGTGCCAGCAGTGGGTCTTGGACAGGGCGGCAAGAGACCCAGTACTTC. Its translation is CASSGSWTGRQETQYF.

V gene TRBV4-1 combines with J gene TRBJ2-7, with TRBD1 matching 8 bases. Germline V gene lookup returns CDR1 MGHRA and CDR2 YSYEKL. The CDR3 contains 17 residues. With V trimmed by 1 base and J by 4 bases, 12 bases remained unmatched. CDR3: CASSQGQGQPSGYEQYF. The CDR3 DNA reads TGCGCCAGCAGCCAAGGACAGGGGCAGCCCTCCGGGTACGAGCAGTACTTC.

The V gene is TRBV2, the J gene TRBJ2-3; TRBD2 is a possible D gene (7 bases). The V and J ends lost 4 bases and 4 bases respectively, with 12 bases between them. Germline loops: CDR1 SNHLY, CDR2 FYNNEI. This CDR3 region has 14 residues. CDR3 amino acids: CASSAQGRADTQYF. The CDR3 region has the DNA TGTGCCAGCAGTGCGCAGGGGAGGGCAGATACGCAGTATTTT.

This chain joins TRBV5-5 and TRBJ2-7, with 7 bases aligning to TRBD1. The CDR3 covers 14 residues. Germline CDR1 reads SGHKS; CDR2 reads YYEKEE (reference sequence). V was pared by 1 base and J by 3 bases, with 4 bases of the junction left unmatched. The CDR3 here is CASSLRDSYYEQYV. Here the CDR3 DNA reads TGTGCCAGCAGCTTGAGGGACAGTTACTACGAGCAGTACGTC.

The V call is TRBV2, the J call TRBJ1-1; 8 bases are a match to TRBD1. J gave up 2 bases and V 8 bases, and 4 bases lay outside the gene matches. The V gene's germline CDR1 is SNHLY and CDR2 FYNNEI. This CDR3 is built from 13 residues. This CDR3 reads CASVDRGNTEAFF. CDR3 DNA: TGTGCCAGCGTCGACAGGGGTAACACTGAAGCTTTCTTT. The full variable domain, rest sourced from reference TRBV2 and TRBJ1-1, is EPEVTQTPSHQVTQMGQEVILRCVPISNHLYFYWYRQILGQKVEFLVSFYNNEISEKSEIFDDQFSVERPDGSNFTLKIRSTKLEDSAMYFCASVDRGNTEAFFGQGTRLTVV.

This clone was counted only a few times. Other DNA sequences from this sample encode an identical CDR3 as well. The chain has TRBV15 and TRBJ2-1; 9 nucleotides align to TRBD1. CDR3 size: 15 residues. Unmatched junction bases numbered 3, after V lost 1 base and J lost 5 bases. Germline CDR1 reads LNHNV; CDR2 reads YYDKDF (reference sequence). CDR3 residues: CATSRGGTGNNEQFF. The CDR3 coding sequence is TGTGCCACCAGCAGAGGCGGGACAGGGAACAATGAGCAGTTCTTC.

The chain employs TRBV19 and TRBJ2-3; TRBD1 agrees at 7 bases. CDR3 length: 15 residues. Looked up from germline, CDR1 is LNHDA and CDR2 is SQIVND (reference sequence). V lost 3 bases and J lost 6; bases outside the gene matches: 9. Here the CDR3 reads CASSIRSDREDTQYF. The DNA for the CDR3 is TGTGCCAGTAGTATTAGAAGTGACAGGGAGGATACGCAGTATTTT.

This clone has just one count. The V gene is TRBV6-5, the J gene TRBJ1-2; 9 positions agree with TRBD1. This CDR3 has 15 residues. J lost 8 bases, V lost 2 bases, and 9 bases had no gene match. Germline V gives CDR1 MNHEY, CDR2 SVGAGI. CDR3 in DNA: TGTGCCAGCAGTTACCAGGACAGGGGAGAACAGGGCTACACCTTC. Protein: CASSYQDRGEQGYTF.

The CDR3 loop reads CASSLLRGQLETQYF. For the CDR3, the DNA is TGTGCCAGCAGCTTACTCAGGGGGCAGTTGGAGACCCAGTACTTC. The chain recombines TRBV7-2 with TRBJ2-5; 8 bases map to TRBD1. Germline CDR1 reads SGHTA; CDR2 reads FQGNSA. V was pared by 2 bases and J by 5 bases, with 7 bases of the junction left unmatched. The CDR3 has 15 amino acids.

The chain uses TRBV5-1 and TRBJ1-2; D is unclear. This CDR3 region has 13 residues. V dropped 0 bases and J dropped 7 bases, with 10 bases sitting between them. Germline-derived CDR1 and CDR2 are SGHRS and YFSETQ. The chain's CDR3 is CASSLEPAGGYTF. The CDR3 DNA reads TGCGCCAGCAGCTTGGAGCCAGCAGGTGGCTACACCTTC.

This clone was found once. A junction boundary mismatches the germline segment, possibly from a read error. CDR3 amino acids: CASSFPGTAQYF. The CDR3 nucleotides read TGTGCCAGCAGTTTCCCCGGGACAGCCCAATACTTC. This chain uses TRBV28 with TRBJ2-5; 7 bases fit TRBD1. CDR1 and CDR2 from the germline V gene are MDHEN and SYDVKM. The CDR3 is 12 amino acids.

J is TRBJ2-6 and V is TRBV3-1 (or the pseudogene TRBV3-2); the D gene is possibly TRBD2 (6 bases). This CDR3 contains 15 residues. The germline CDR1 and CDR2 sequences are LGHDT and YNNKEL (reference sequence). Trimming cost V 3 bases and J 2 bases, with 8 bases left between them. The CDR3 sequence is CASSQEGTGANVLTF. As DNA, the CDR3 is TGTGCCAGCAGCCAGGAGGGAACTGGGGCCAACGTCCTGACTTTC.

This clone was detected a few times. The chain links TRBV11-2 to TRBJ1-1; 12 nucleotides match TRBD1. The CDR3 covers 15 residues. With V trimmed by 3 bases and J by 6 bases, 5 bases remained unmatched. The germline V gene has CDR1 SGHAT and CDR2 FQNNGV. The CDR3 reads CASSFSGQGASEAFF. In DNA, the CDR3 is TGTGCCAGCAGCTTCTCGGGACAGGGGGCTTCTGAAGCTTTCTTT.

The V and J genes are TRBV19 and TRBJ2-5, with 7 positions matching TRBD2. CDR1 is LNHDA and CDR2 is SQIVND in the germline V gene (reference sequence). The CDR3 runs 14 residues. After removal of 3 bases from V and 1 base from J, the junction contained 2 bases not matched to a gene. Here the CDR3 reads CASSISGVQETQYF. CDR3 bases: TGTGCCAGTAGTATCAGCGGGGTCCAAGAGACCCAGTACTTC.

The V call is TRBV18, the J call TRBJ2-7, with TRBD1 matching over 7 bases. V shed 3 bases and J 7 bases; nucleotides not matched to a gene: 12. There are 15 residues in the CDR3. Germline CDR1 and CDR2: KGHSH and LQKENI. The DNA of the CDR3 is TGTGCCAGCTCACCCTCACAGGGGCTCGAAGGGGAGCAGTACTTC. Its translation: CASSPSQGLEGEQYF.